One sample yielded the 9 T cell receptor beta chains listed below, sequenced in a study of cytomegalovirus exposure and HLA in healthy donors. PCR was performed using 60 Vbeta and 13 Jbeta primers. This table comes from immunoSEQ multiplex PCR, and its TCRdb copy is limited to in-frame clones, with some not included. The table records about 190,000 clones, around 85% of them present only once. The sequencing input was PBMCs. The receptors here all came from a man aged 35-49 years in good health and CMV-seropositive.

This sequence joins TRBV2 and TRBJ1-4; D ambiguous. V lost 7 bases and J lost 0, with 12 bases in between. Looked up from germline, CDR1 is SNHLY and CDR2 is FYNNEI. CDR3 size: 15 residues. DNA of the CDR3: TGTGCCAGCACCGAGAGGAGTGCAACTAATGAAAAACTGTTTTTT. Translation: CASTERSATNEKLFF.

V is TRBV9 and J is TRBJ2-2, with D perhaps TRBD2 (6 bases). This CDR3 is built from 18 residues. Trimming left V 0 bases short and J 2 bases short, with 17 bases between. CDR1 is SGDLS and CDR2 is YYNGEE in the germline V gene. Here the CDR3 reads CASSVVRRRGGNTGELFF. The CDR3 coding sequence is TGTGCCAGCAGCGTAGTTCGGCGGCGGGGAGGTAACACCGGGGAGCTGTTTTTT. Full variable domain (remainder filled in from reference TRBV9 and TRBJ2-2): DSGVTQTPKHLITATGQRVTLRCSPRSGDLSVYWYQQSLDQGLQFLIQYYNGEERAKGNILERFSAQQFPDLHSELNLSSLELGDSALYFCASSVVRRRGGNTGELFFGEGSRLTVL.

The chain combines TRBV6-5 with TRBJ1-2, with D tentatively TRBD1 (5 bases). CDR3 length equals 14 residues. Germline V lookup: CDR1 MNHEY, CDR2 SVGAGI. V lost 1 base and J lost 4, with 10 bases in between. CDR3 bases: TGTGCCAGCAGTTACTTAGACAGAGCCTATGGCTACACCTTC. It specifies CASSYLDRAYGYTF.

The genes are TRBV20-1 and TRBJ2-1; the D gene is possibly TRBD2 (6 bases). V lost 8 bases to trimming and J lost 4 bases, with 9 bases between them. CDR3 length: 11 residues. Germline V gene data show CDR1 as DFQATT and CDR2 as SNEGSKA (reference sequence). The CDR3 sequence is CSLGGYNEQFF. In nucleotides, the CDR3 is TGCAGTTTGGGAGGATACAATGAGCAGTTCTTC.

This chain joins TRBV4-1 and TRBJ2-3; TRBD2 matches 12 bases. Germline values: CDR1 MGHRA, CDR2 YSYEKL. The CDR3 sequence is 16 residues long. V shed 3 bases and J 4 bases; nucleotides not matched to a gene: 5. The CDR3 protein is CASSQRASGGADTQYF. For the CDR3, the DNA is TGCGCCAGCAGCCAGCGGGCTAGCGGGGGGGCAGATACGCAGTATTTT.

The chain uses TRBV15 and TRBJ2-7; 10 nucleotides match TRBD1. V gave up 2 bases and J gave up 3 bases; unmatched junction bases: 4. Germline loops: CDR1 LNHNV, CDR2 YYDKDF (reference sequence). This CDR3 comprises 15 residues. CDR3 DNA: TGTGCCACCAGCAGATCACGGGACAGGGGCTACGAGCAGTACTTC. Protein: CATSRSRDRGYEQYF.

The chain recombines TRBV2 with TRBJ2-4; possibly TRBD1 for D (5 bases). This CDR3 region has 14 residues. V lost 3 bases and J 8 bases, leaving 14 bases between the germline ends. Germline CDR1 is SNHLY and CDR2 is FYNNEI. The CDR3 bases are TGTGCCAGCAGTGAGCGGCAGGGTTTGGACATTCAGTACTTC. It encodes CASSERQGLDIQYF. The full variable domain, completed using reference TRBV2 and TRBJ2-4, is EPEVTQTPSHQVTQMGQEVILRCVPISNHLYFYWYRQILGQKVEFLVSFYNNEISEKSEIFDDQFSVERPDGSNFTLKIRSTKLEDSAMYFCASSERQGLDIQYFGAGTRLSVL.

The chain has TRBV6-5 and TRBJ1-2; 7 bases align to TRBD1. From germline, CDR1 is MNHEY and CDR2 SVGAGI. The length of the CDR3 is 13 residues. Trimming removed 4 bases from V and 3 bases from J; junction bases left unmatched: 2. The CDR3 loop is CASSFTGDYGYTF. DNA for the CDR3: TGTGCCAGCAGTTTTACAGGGGACTATGGCTACACCTTC.

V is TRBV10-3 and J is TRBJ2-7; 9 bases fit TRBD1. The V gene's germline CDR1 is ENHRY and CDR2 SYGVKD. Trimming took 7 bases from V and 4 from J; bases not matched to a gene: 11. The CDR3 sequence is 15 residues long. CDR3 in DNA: TGTGCCATCAACAATCCGGGACAGGGTCGATACGAGCAGTACTTC. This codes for CAINNPGQGRYEQYF.